This entry describes one TCR beta chain. This receptor's antigen is unknown. No much larger clonotype is one base removed from it; base qualities were not supplied. The record originates from a study of CD8 T cells in Susac syndrome (dated by TCRdb to about 2019). For context, the study as a whole: The study used repertoire sequencing to test whether antigen drove CD8+ T cell activation and differentiation in Susac syndrome. Paper-wide results and their limitations: The number of individuals in the TCR sequencing and HLA analysis was acknowledged as relatively small.

Peripheral blood CD8+ and CD4+ T cells from healthy donors, Susac syndrome patients and multiple sclerosis patients were profiled by high-throughput TCR beta sequencing. Multiple sclerosis controls were treatment-naive patients with stable or active relapsing-remitting disease fulfilling revised McDonald criteria. Bulk CD8+ and CD4+ T cells were purified by magnetic negative isolation, while CD8+ TEMRA cells were enriched using FACS. Blood was collected in EDTA tubes and processed within 24 hours, with PBMCs isolated through density gradient centrifugation. PBMCs intended for TCR sequencing were cryopreserved in liquid nitrogen and were subsequently thawed in a 37 degrees C water bath. The sorted or isolated CD4+, CD8+ and CD8+ TEMRA cells reached a purity of at least 90%. The cysteine opens and the phenylalanine closes a CDR3 of 15 amino acids. This entry keeps only the CDR3 DNA: 45 bases, framed from base 1. CDR1 and CDR2, per the germline V gene (reference sequence), are LGHDT and YNNKEL. After removal of 3 bases from V and 5 bases from J, the junction retains 5 bases not matched to a gene.

RNA was extracted using the RNeasy kit, and roughly 0.5 to 1 microgram was reverse transcribed with random hexamers. TCR beta CDR3 regions were amplified with the immunoSEQ multiplex PCR assay covering 54 Vbeta and 13 Jbeta segments. PCR amplification bias was corrected by using a synthetic template baseline for primer optimization and computational correction. From the authors' description of their analysis: Reads were assigned to V, D and J genes according to IMGT and analyzed in immunoSEQ Analyzer, with only productive sequences retained. Clonality was calculated as one minus the Shannon entropy normalized by log2 of the number of productive unique sequences. For each patient and control, public and private clones were evaluated among the 100 most prevalent clones. A clone was defined as Susac-specific if it was absent from the healthy and MS cohorts, from roughly 990 published viral clones and from other ImmuneACCESS disease sequences. The public reads were reprocessed in TCRdb via fastp at Q25 and MiXCR, keeping in-frame beta chains. Merged by CDR3 protein, the rows form single entries marked with the most common genes and DNA. The V and J calls shown here were made by TCRdb, not taken from the authors' results. The sample contains 120,000 to 150,000 distinct CDR3 sequences, approximately 96% of them found a single time. The ten largest make up about 0.11% of the sample.

The rearranged chain carries TRBV3-1 and TRBJ2-1, and TRBD2 aligns with 9 junction nucleotides. The clonotype comes from a human donor with multiple sclerosis. The sequenced sample was CD4+ T cells from PBMCs. DNA sequence: TGTGCCAGCAGCCAGGTAGCGGGGGCCAACAATGAGCAGTTCTTC. The resulting protein is CASSQVAGANNEQFF.